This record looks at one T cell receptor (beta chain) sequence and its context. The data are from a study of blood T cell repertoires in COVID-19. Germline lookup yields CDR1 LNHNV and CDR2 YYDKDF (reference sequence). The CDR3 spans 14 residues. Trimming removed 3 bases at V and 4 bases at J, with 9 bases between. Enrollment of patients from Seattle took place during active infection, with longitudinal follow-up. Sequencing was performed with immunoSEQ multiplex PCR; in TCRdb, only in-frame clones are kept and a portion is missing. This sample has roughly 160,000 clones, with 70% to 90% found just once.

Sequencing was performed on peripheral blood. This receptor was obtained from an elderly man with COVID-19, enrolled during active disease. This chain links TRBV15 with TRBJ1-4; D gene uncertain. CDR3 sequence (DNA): TGTGCCACCAGCAGTGGGGAGGGTAATGAAAAACTGTTTTTT. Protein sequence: CATSSGEGNEKLFF.